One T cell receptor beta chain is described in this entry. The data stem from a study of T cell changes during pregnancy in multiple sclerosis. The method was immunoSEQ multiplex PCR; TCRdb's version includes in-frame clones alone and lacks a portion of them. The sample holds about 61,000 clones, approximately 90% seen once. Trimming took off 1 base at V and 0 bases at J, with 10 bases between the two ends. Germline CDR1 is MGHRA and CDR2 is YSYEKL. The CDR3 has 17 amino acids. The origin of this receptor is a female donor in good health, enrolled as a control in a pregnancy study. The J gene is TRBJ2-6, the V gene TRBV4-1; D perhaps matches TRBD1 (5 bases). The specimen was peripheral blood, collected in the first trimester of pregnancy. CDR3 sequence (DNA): TGCGCCAGCAGCCAAGGGACACCCTACTCTGGGGCCAACGTCCTGACTTTC. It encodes CASSQGTPYSGANVLTF.